This passage covers 29 T cell receptor beta chains from one sample sequenced in a study of cytomegalovirus exposure and HLA in healthy donors. Both 60 Vbeta primers and 13 Jbeta primers went into the PCR. Sequenced by immunoSEQ multiplex PCR; TCRdb stores in-frame clones only, minus some. This sample has about 67,000 clones, with 85% to 90% found just once. Material: PBMCs. These receptors were collected from a woman younger than 45 in good health and CMV-seropositive.

The CDR3 bases are TGTGCCAGCAGCTTAGTTCAGGGGGCCTATGAGCAGTTCTTC. Protein sequence: CASSLVQGAYEQFF. The rearrangement joins TRBV11-2 to TRBJ2-1, with 8 bases lining up with TRBD1. Germline V gene lookup returns CDR1 SGHAT and CDR2 FQNNGV. V lost 1 base and J lost 8; bases outside the gene matches: 4. This CDR3 contains 14 residues. Drawing the rest from reference TRBV11-2 and TRBJ2-1, the complete variable domain is EAGVAQSPRYKIIEKRQSVAFWCNPISGHATLYWYQQILGQGPKLLIQFQNNGVVDDSQLPKDRFSAERLKGVDSTLKIQPAKLEDSAVYLCASSLVQGAYEQFFGPGTRLTVL.

The chain recombines TRBV21-1 with TRBJ2-1; the table assigns TRBD2, which was not confirmed against the DNA. TRBV21-1 has pseudogene status. This CDR3 spans 10 amino acids. CDR3 sequence: CASPPNEQFF. CDR3 in DNA: TGTGCCAGCCCCCCTAATGAGCAGTTCTTC.

The count of this clone is one. The chain combines TRBV2 with TRBJ2-5, with 9 bases lining up with TRBD1. The end of the DNA fits TRBJ2-7 better, so the J call may be wrong. The germline CDR1 and CDR2 sequences are SNHLY and FYNNEI. This CDR3 is 15 amino acids long. The CDR3 DNA sequence: TGTGCCAGCACCCTGACCGGGACAGGGCAAAGCGAGCAGTACTTC. Translating gives CASTLTGTGQSEQYF.

This sequence joins TRBV19 and TRBJ1-3, with D tentatively TRBD1 (6 bases). V was clipped by 10 bases and J by 0 bases, with 13 bases between them. Germline values: CDR1 LNHDA, CDR2 SQIVND (reference sequence). This CDR3 is built from 14 residues. In DNA form, the CDR3 reads TGTGCCACCCGACAGGTGAGCTCTGGAAACACCATATATTTT. Translated: CATRQVSSGNTIYF.

This chain connects TRBV7-2 to TRBJ2-6; D is perhaps TRBD1 (5 bases). The germline CDR1 and CDR2 sequences are SGHTA and FQGNSA. The CDR3 totals 17 residues. V shed 1 base and J shed 0 bases, with 10 bases lying between them. The CDR3 reads CASSLVSGHSGANVLTF. DNA of the CDR3: TGTGCCAGCAGCTTAGTGTCAGGGCACTCTGGGGCCAACGTCCTGACTTTC.

This clone occurred once. The chain couples TRBV18 to TRBJ1-1; TRBD1 aligns across 9 bases. CDR3 length: 16 amino acids. The germline gives CDR1 KGHSH, CDR2 LQKENI. V shed 2 bases, J shed 8 bases, and the junction held 12 bases outside the gene matches. The CDR3 here is CASSPVTGGTGEEAFF. The CDR3 DNA reads TGTGCCAGCTCACCAGTGACAGGGGGTACCGGAGAGGAAGCTTTCTTT.

The rearrangement uses TRBV2 and TRBJ2-1, with 16 bases lining up with TRBD2. V dropped 5 bases and J dropped 5; count of bases not matched to a gene: 3. Germline V lookup: CDR1 SNHLY, CDR2 FYNNEI. This CDR3 is 16 amino acids long. The CDR3 loop is CASSLGLAGGNNEQFF. In DNA, the CDR3 is TGTGCCAGCAGTTTGGGACTAGCGGGAGGGAACAATGAGCAGTTCTTC.

V is TRBV5-8 and J is TRBJ2-7; TRBD1 matches at 9 bases. V shed 0 bases and J 1 base; nucleotides not matched to a gene: 5. The CDR3 length is 16 residues. The germline CDR1 and CDR2 sequences are SGHTS and YDEGEE. DNA of the CDR3: TGTGCCAGCAGCTTGGTTATCGGGACAGGGTCCTACGAGCAGTACTTC. Translated: CASSLVIGTGSYEQYF. The full variable domain, rest sourced from reference TRBV5-8 and TRBJ2-7, is EAGVTQSPTHLIKTRGQQATLRCSPISGHTSVYWYQQALGLGLQFLLWYDEGEERNRGNFPPRFSGRQFPNYSSELNVNALELEDSALYLCASSLVIGTGSYEQYFGPGTRLTVT.

The genes are TRBV11-2 and TRBJ2-5; a possible D gene is TRBD2 (5 bases). The V end was cut by 8 bases, the J end by 11 bases, with 15 bases between. Germline assignment: CDR1 SGHAT and CDR2 FQNNGV. This CDR3 is 11 amino acids long. The chain's CDR3 is CASLSAQEQYF. The CDR3 DNA follows: TGTGCCAGCCTTAGCGCTCAGGAGCAGTACTTC.

V and J are TRBV5-6 and TRBJ2-2; 7 bases line up with TRBD2. CDR1 is SGHDT and CDR2 is YYEEEE in the germline V gene. V shed 7 bases and J 0 bases; nucleotides not matched to a gene: 3. The CDR3 extends over 14 amino acids. CDR3 in DNA: TGTGCCAGCGGGGGACTACCGAACACCGGGGAGCTGTTTTTT. Its protein product is CASGGLPNTGELFF.

This chain joins TRBV7-6 and TRBJ1-1, with D perhaps matching TRBD1 (5 bases). This CDR3 is built from 17 residues. Germline V lookup: CDR1 SGHVS, CDR2 FNYEAQ. Trimming shortened V by 0 bases and J by 3 bases, and 17 bases separated the two germline ends. CDR3 bases: TGTGCCAGCAGCTTAGCCCCAATCGGATCGGGGGACACTGAAGCTTTCTTT. Translated, it gives CASSLAPIGSGDTEAFF.

V is TRBV29-1 and J is TRBJ2-3; maybe TRBD2 (5 bases). Germline V gene sequence: CDR1 SQVTM, CDR2 ANQGSEA. The CDR3 has 13 residues. Between the trimmed V and J ends, which lost 4 bases and 6 bases, there was a span of 14 bases. CDR3 nucleotides: TGCAGCGTTGGATCCCTAGCTTCGGATACGCAGTATTTT. Protein: CSVGSLASDTQYF.

The CDR3, as DNA: TGTGCCAGCAGTTTCTCCAGGGGTACTGAAGCTTTCTTT. As protein: CASSFSRGTEAFF. This chain connects TRBV27 to TRBJ1-1; a weak D match, TRBD1 (6 bases). V gave up 3 bases and J gave up 5 bases, with 10 bases separating them. Germline V lookup: CDR1 MNHEY, CDR2 SMNVEV (reference sequence). The CDR3 contains 13 residues.

This clone was seen just once. The V call is TRBV5-1, the J call TRBJ1-1; 9 bases align to TRBD1. Trimming removed 3 bases from V and 1 base from J; junction bases left unmatched: 4. The length of the CDR3 is 15 residues. The germline gives CDR1 SGHRS, CDR2 YFSETQ. The CDR3 sequence is CASSWGTGRNTEAFF. DNA for the CDR3: TGCGCCAGCAGCTGGGGGACAGGGCGGAACACTGAAGCTTTCTTT.

The chain recombines TRBV10-1 with TRBJ2-4, with 9 bases fitting TRBD1. Germline V gene lookup returns CDR1 WNHNN and CDR2 SYGVQD (reference sequence). The CDR3 contains 17 residues. Germline trimming cut 3 bases from V and 1 base from J; bases unmatched to any gene: 7. The CDR3 is CASSDGGTGHAKNIQYF. CDR3 in DNA: TGCGCCAGCAGTGATGGTGGGACAGGGCACGCCAAAAACATTCAGTACTTC.

The rearrangement uses TRBV29-1 and TRBJ2-7, with D possibly TRBD2 on 5 matching bases. V was clipped by 2 bases and J by 6 bases, with 11 bases between them. The CDR3 sequence is 12 residues long. CDR1 is SQVTM and CDR2 is ANQGSEA in the germline V gene. In DNA, the CDR3 is TGCAGCGTTGAATTTCGGAGCGGCGAGCAGTACTTC. The encoded protein is CSVEFRSGEQYF.

J is TRBJ2-2 and V is TRBV7-6, with 7 bases that match TRBD2. Germline V lookup: CDR1 SGHVS, CDR2 FNYEAQ. CDR3 length equals 16 residues. V shed 4 bases, J shed 0 bases, and the junction held 5 bases outside the gene matches. This CDR3 is CASSSRRGANTGELFF. The CDR3 DNA follows: TGTGCCAGCAGCTCCCGTCGGGGGGCGAACACCGGGGAGCTGTTTTTT. The full variable domain, completed using reference TRBV7-6 and TRBJ2-2, is GAGVSQSPRYKVTKRGQDVALRCDPISGHVSLYWYRQALGQGPEFLTYFNYEAQQDKSGLPNDRFSAERPEGSISTLTIQRTEQRDSAMYRCASSSRRGANTGELFFGEGSRLTVL.

The chain joins TRBV15 to TRBJ2-2, with TRBD2 as a possible D gene (6 bases). The V gene's germline CDR1 is LNHNV and CDR2 YYDKDF (reference sequence). The CDR3 is made up of 14 amino acids. V lost 0 bases and J 8 bases, leaving 10 bases between the germline ends. CDR3 protein: CATSRDRGSGELFF. The CDR3 nucleotides are TGTGCCACCAGCAGAGATCGGGGGTCAGGGGAGCTGTTTTTT.

A few counts support this clone. This chain connects TRBV25-1 to TRBJ1-5; D is ambiguous. This CDR3 has 15 amino acids. The germline gives CDR1 MGHDK, CDR2 SYGVNS. V was shortened by 2 bases and J by 1 base, with 9 bases between the two germline ends. The CDR3 coding sequence is TGTGCCAGCAGTGAAGACGGGATAAGCAATCAGCCCCAGCATTTT. Translated, it gives CASSEDGISNQPQHF.

The gene calls are TRBV7-2 and TRBJ2-1, with D perhaps matching TRBD2 (6 bases). The CDR3 is made up of 15 amino acids. Trimming took off 5 bases at V and 7 bases at J, with 18 bases between the two ends. Germline values: CDR1 SGHTA, CDR2 FQGNSA. DNA of the CDR3: TGTGCCAGCAGCGGGACTCGCGCTAATGGGAATGAGCAGTTCTTC. It is translated as CASSGTRANGNEQFF.

This clone was found a few times. The chain joins TRBV6-6 to TRBJ1-2; D gene uncertain. The germline CDR1 and CDR2 sequences are MNHNY and SVGAGI (reference sequence). The V end lost 0 bases, the J end lost 10 bases, and 6 bases lay between the germline ends. This CDR3 spans 11 amino acids. The CDR3, as DNA: TGTGCCAGCAGTTACTCACAAACCTACACCTTC. Its translation: CASSYSQTYTF.

V gene TRBV28 combines with J gene TRBJ2-7, with no clear D. The germline V gene encodes CDR1 MDHEN and CDR2 SYDVKM. The ends were cut back, 1 base at V and 3 bases at J, with 10 bases in the middle. The CDR3 is 14 residues long. The CDR3 here is CASSLSGVYYEQYF. The DNA for the CDR3 is TGTGCCAGCAGTTTATCGGGTGTTTACTACGAGCAGTACTTC.

The chain recombines TRBV29-1 with TRBJ2-2; possible D gene TRBD1, 5 bases. V was shortened by 5 bases and J by 3 bases, with 19 bases between the two germline ends. This CDR3 is built from 16 residues. Germline lookup yields CDR1 SQVTM and CDR2 ANQGSEA. The CDR3 loop reads CSVILSHRGYTGELFF. The CDR3 DNA is TGCAGCGTTATCTTATCTCATAGGGGATACACCGGGGAGCTGTTTTTT.

The chain is built from TRBV9 and TRBJ2-7, with 7 bases that match TRBD1. The CDR3 sequence is 14 residues long. V lost 2 bases to trimming and J lost 0 bases; unmatched junction nucleotides: 2. Germline V gene sequence: CDR1 SGDLS, CDR2 YYNGEE. CDR3 residues: CASSVTGSSYEQYF. For the CDR3, the DNA is TGTGCCAGCAGCGTGACAGGGAGCTCCTACGAGCAGTACTTC. Full variable domain (missing parts from reference TRBV9 and TRBJ2-7): DSGVTQTPKHLITATGQRVTLRCSPRSGDLSVYWYQQSLDQGLQFLIQYYNGEERAKGNILERFSAQQFPDLHSELNLSSLELGDSALYFCASSVTGSSYEQYFGPGTRLTVT.

The rearrangement uses TRBV15 and TRBJ2-7; 7 nucleotides align to TRBD1. CDR3 length equals 16 residues. Germline trimming cut 0 bases from V and 4 bases from J; bases unmatched to any gene: 9. Germline CDR1 reads LNHNV; CDR2 reads YYDKDF (reference sequence). The CDR3 protein is CATSREKGGDWYEQYF. The DNA for the CDR3 is TGTGCCACCAGCAGAGAAAAAGGGGGCGATTGGTACGAGCAGTACTTC.

The chain combines TRBV19 with TRBJ1-4; 7 nucleotides match TRBD1. Germline V gene sequence: CDR1 LNHDA, CDR2 SQIVND (reference sequence). CDR3 length: 16 amino acids. Germline trimming cut 3 bases from V and 6 bases from J; bases unmatched to any gene: 10. CDR3 in amino acids: CASSMLRTGGYEKLFF. CDR3 bases: TGTGCCAGTAGTATGTTGCGGACAGGAGGTTATGAAAAACTGTTTTTT.

This chain joins TRBV5-1 and TRBJ2-1; 9 nucleotides align to TRBD2. CDR3 length: 16 amino acids. Germline assignment: CDR1 SGHRS and CDR2 YFSETQ. The trim removed 2 bases at V and 8 bases at J, leaving 11 bases unmatched. CDR3 DNA sequence: TGCGCCAGCAGCTTATTCCCTAGCGGGACGGTCGATGAGCAGTTCTTC. This codes for CASSLFPSGTVDEQFF. Looking up the rest from reference TRBV5-1 and TRBJ2-1 gives the full variable domain: KAGVTQTPRYLIKTRGQQVTLSCSPISGHRSVSWYQQTPGQGLQFLFEYFSETQRNKGNFPGRFSGRQFSNSRSEMNVSTLELGDSALYLCASSLFPSGTVDEQFFGPGTRLTVL.

The rearrangement joins TRBV2 to TRBJ2-1; tentative D call: TRBD1 (6 bases). Germline loops: CDR1 SNHLY, CDR2 FYNNEI. The CDR3 has 13 amino acids. Between the trimmed V and J ends, which lost 6 bases and 7 bases, there was a span of 13 bases. The CDR3 protein is CASSPGHRNEQFF. The CDR3 DNA sequence: TGTGCCAGCAGCCCGGGACACCGGAATGAGCAGTTCTTC.

With regard to this clone: The junction departs from germline at one end; a sequencing error may be responsible. This chain joins TRBV10-3 and TRBJ2-7; D may be TRBD1 (6 bases). Germline loops: CDR1 ENHRY, CDR2 SYGVKD. The CDR3 sequence is 12 residues long. CDR3 sequence reads: CAISESGDTSFF. DNA of the CDR3: TGTGCCATCAGTGAGTCGGGGGACACCTCCTTTTTC.